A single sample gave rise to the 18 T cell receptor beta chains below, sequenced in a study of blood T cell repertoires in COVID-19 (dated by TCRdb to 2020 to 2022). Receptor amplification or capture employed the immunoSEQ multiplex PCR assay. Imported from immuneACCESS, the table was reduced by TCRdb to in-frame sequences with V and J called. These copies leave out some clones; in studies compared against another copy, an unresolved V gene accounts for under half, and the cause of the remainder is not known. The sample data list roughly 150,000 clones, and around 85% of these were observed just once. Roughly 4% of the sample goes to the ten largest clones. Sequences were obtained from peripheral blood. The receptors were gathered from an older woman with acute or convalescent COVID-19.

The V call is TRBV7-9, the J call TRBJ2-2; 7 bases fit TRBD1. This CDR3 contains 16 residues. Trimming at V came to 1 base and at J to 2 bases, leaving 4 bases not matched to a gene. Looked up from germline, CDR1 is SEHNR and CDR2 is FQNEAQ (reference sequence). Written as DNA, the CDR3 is TGTGCCAGCAGCTTAGTCCAGGGGGTCAACACCGGGGAGCTGTTTTTT. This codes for CASSLVQGVNTGELFF.

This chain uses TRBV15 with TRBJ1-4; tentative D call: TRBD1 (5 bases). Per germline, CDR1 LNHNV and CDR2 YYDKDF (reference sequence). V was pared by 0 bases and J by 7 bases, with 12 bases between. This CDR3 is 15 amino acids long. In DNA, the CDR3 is TGTGCCACCAGCAGAGAAGGGGCCGACGGTGAAAAACTGTTTTTT. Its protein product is CATSREGADGEKLFF. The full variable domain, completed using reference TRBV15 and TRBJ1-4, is DAMVIQNPRYQVTQFGKPVTLSCSQTLNHNVMYWYQQKSSQAPKLLFHYYDKDFNNEADTPDNFQSRRPNTSFCFLDIRSPGLGDTAMYLCATSREGADGEKLFFGSGTQLSVL.

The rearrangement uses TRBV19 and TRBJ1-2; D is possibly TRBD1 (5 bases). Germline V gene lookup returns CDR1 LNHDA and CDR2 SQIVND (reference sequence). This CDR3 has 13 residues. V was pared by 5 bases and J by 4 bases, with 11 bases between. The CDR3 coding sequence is TGTGCCAGTAGTCCCCAGGGTACCTATGGCTACACCTTC. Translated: CASSPQGTYGYTF.

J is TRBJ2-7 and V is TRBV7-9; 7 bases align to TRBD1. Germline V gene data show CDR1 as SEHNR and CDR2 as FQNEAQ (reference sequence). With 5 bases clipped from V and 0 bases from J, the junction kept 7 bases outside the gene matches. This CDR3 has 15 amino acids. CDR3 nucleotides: TGTGCCAGCAGCATCCGGGACAGTCTCTCCTACGAGCAGTACTTC. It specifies CASSIRDSLSYEQYF.

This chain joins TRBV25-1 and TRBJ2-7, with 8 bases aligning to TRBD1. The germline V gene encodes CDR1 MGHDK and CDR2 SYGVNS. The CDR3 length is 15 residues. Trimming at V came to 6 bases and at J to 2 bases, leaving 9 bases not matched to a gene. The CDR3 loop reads CASSDRDRTPYEQYF. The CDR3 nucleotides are TGTGCCAGCAGCGATAGGGACAGGACGCCCTACGAGCAGTACTTC.

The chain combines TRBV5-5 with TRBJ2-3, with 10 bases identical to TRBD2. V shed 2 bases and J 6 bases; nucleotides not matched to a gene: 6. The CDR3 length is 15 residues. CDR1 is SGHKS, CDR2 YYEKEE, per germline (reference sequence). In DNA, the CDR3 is TGTGCCAGCAGCTTAATTAGCGGGAGGTCCGATACGCAGTATTTT. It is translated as CASSLISGRSDTQYF. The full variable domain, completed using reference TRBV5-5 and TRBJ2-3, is DAGVTQSPTHLIKTRGQQVTLRCSPISGHKSVSWYQQVLGQGPQFIFQYYEKEERGRGNFPDRFSARQFPNYSSELNVNALLLGDSALYLCASSLISGRSDTQYFGPGTRLTVL.

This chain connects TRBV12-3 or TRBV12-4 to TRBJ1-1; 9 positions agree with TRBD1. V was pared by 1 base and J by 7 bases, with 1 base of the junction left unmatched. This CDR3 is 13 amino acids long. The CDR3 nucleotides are TGTGCCAGCAGTTTAGGGACAGGGGATGAAGCTTTCTTT. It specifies CASSLGTGDEAFF.

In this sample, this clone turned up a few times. The CDR3 loop is CSASQGGTNEKLFF. The CDR3 nucleotides are TGCAGTGCTAGTCAAGGGGGAACTAATGAAAAACTGTTTTTT. The chain has TRBV20-1 and TRBJ1-4; TRBD1 might be the D (6 bases). Germline-derived CDR1 and CDR2 are DFQATT and SNEGSKA (reference sequence). The CDR3 runs 14 residues. V was clipped by 3 bases and J by 1 base, with 9 bases between them.

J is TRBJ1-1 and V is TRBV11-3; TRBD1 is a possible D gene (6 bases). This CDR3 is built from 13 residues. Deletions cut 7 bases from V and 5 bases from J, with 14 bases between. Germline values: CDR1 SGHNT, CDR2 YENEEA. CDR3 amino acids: CASKKTGRTEAFF. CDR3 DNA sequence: TGTGCCAGCAAGAAAACAGGGAGAACTGAAGCTTTCTTT.

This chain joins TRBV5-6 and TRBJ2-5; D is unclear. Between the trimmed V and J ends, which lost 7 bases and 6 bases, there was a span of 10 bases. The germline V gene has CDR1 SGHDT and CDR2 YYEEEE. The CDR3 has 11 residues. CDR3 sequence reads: CASSSLQTQYF. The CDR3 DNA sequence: TGTGCCAGCTCAAGCTTGCAGACCCAGTACTTC.

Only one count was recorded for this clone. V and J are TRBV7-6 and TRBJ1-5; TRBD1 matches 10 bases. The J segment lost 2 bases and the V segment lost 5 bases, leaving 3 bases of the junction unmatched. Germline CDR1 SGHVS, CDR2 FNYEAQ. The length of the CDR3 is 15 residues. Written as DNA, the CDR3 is TGTGCCAGCAGCCCCGGGACAGGGGGCAATCAGCCCCAGCATTTT. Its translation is CASSPGTGGNQPQHF.

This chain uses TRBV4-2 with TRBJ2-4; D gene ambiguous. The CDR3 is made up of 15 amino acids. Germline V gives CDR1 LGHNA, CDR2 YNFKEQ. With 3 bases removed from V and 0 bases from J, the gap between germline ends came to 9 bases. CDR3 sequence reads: CASSQSLLAKNIQYF. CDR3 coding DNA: TGTGCCAGCAGCCAGAGTCTACTAGCCAAAAACATTCAGTACTTC.

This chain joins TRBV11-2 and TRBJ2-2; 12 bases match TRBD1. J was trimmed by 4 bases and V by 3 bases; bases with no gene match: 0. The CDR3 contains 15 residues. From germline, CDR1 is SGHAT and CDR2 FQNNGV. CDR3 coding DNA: TGTGCCAGCAGCTTGGGACAGGGGGCCACCGGGGAGCTGTTTTTT. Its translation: CASSLGQGATGELFF.

The CDR3 DNA is TGTGCCAGCAGACCCGAAGGGGGAATAGGCACTGAAGCTTTCTTT. Its protein product is CASRPEGGIGTEAFF. The chain has TRBV6-5 and TRBJ1-1; D might be TRBD1 (6 bases). The length of the CDR3 is 15 residues. The V end was cut by 6 bases, the J end by 4 bases, with 18 bases between. The germline V gene has CDR1 MNHEY and CDR2 SVGAGI.

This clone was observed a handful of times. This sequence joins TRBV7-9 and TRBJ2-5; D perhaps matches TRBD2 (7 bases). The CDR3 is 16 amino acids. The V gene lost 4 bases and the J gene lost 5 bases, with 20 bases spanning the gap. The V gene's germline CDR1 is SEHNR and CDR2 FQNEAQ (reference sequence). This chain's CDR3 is CASSSTRGRRVETQYF. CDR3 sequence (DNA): TGTGCCAGCAGCTCGACGCGGGGGCGTCGGGTTGAGACCCAGTACTTC.

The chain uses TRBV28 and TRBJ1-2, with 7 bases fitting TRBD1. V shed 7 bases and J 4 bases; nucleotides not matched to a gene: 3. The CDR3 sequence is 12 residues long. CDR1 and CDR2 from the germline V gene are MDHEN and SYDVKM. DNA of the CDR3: TGTGCCAGCAACAGGGGCTCCTATGGCTACACCTTC. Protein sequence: CASNRGSYGYTF.

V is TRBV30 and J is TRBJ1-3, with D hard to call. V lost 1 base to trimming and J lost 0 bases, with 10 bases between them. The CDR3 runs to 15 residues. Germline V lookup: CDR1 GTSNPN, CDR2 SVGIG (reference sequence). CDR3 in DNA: TGTGCCTGGAGTGACCAACAGCTCTCTGGAAACACCATATATTTT. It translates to CAWSDQQLSGNTIYF.

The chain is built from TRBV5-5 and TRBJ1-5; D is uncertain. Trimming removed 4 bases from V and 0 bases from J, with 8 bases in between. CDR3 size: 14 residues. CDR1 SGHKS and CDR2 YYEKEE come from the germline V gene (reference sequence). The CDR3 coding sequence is TGTGCCAGCAGCGGAGGGTATAGCAATCAGCCCCAGCATTTT. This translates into CASSGGYSNQPQHF.